This T cell receptor beta chain was identified in a study of blood T cell repertoires in COVID-19. V lost 4 bases, J lost 2 bases, and 18 bases lay in between. Germline values: CDR1 LNHDA, CDR2 SQIVND (reference sequence). CDR3 size: 16 residues. Profiling relied on immunoSEQ multiplex PCR, and the TCRdb table lists in-frame clones only, not all of them. The table shows 100,000 to 150,000 clones, with approximately 90% occurring only once. The TCR originated in a man between 60 and 75 years old with COVID-19, enrolled during active disease. The chain joins TRBV19 to TRBJ2-7; possible D gene TRBD1, 5 bases. Material: peripheral blood. CDR3 DNA sequence: TGTGCCAGTAGTAACCGAGCAGGGAAGAGGACCTACGAGCAGTACTTC. This codes for CASSNRAGKRTYEQYF.